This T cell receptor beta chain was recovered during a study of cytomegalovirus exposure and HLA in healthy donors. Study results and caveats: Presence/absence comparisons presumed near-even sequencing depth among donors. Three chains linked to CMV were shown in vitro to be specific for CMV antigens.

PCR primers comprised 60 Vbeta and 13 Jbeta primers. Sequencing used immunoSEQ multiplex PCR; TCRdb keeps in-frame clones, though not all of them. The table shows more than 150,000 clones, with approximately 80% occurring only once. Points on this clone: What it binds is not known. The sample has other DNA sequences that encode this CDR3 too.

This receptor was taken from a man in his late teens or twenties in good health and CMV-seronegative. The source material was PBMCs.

The CDR3 loop is CASSIGQGTDTQYF. CDR3 nucleotide sequence: TGTGCCAGTAGTATTGGACAGGGGACAGATACGCAGTATTTT. The chain carries TRBV19 and TRBJ2-3; 9 nucleotides agree with TRBD1. From germline, CDR1 is LNHDA and CDR2 SQIVND (reference sequence). CDR3 length: 14 amino acids. J lost 3 bases, V lost 3 bases, and 1 base had no gene match.